The 4 T cell receptor beta chains listed next were all sequenced from one sample in a study of HIV-infected patients and healthy controls. About 500 ng RNA was reverse transcribed with alpha and beta constant-region primers. Using multiplexing indices, alpha and beta chain libraries were generated apart by chain-specific third strand synthesis. From the 5' RACE reads, TCRdb called clonotypes with MiXCR, one entry per CDR3 protein. The profile covers 9,500 to 15,000 distinct CDR3 sequences, with about 9% appearing a single time and around 24% taken by the ten largest. No cell fractionation was done, so the repertoire covers all unsorted peripheral blood T cells. Sequenced material: blood, taken before antiretroviral therapy. These TCRs come from an adult with HIV infection. The donor label of this sample is uncertain.

This sequence joins TRBV6-5 and TRBJ1-5; D is possibly TRBD1 (5 bases). Trimming stripped 7 bases from V and 5 bases from J, with 21 bases between. This CDR3 has 16 amino acids. CDR1 and CDR2 from the germline V gene are MNHEY and SVGAGI. The CDR3 protein is CASKKGHTSVDQPQHF. In DNA form, the CDR3 reads TGTGCCAGCAAGAAGGGGCACACGTCGGTCGATCAGCCCCAGCATTTT.

This clonotype showed up many times. The chain employs TRBV3-1 and TRBJ1-1; D is perhaps TRBD1 (6 bases). Trimming removed 1 base at V and 6 bases at J, with 12 bases between. The CDR3 extends over 14 amino acids. Germline CDR1 and CDR2: LGHDT and YNNKEL (reference sequence). CDR3 in amino acids: CASSQVGGGAEAFF. In DNA form, the CDR3 reads TGTGCCAGCAGCCAAGTAGGGGGAGGAGCTGAAGCTTTCTTT.

This clonotype occurred many times. The rearrangement joins TRBV9 to TRBJ2-1, with D possibly matching TRBD2 (5 bases). Germline-derived CDR1 and CDR2 are SGDLS and YYNGEE. The ends were cut back, 4 bases at V and 8 bases at J, with 16 bases in the middle. The CDR3 contains 14 residues. In DNA, the CDR3 is TGTGCCAGCAGCCAAAGCGCGGACGGGGATGAGCAGTTCTTC. This codes for CASSQSADGDEQFF.

Many counts were recorded for this clonotype. The chain links TRBV19 to TRBJ2-7; 7 positions agree with TRBD2. This CDR3 is built from 14 residues. With V trimmed by 1 base and J by 6 bases, 6 bases remained unmatched. Germline V lookup: CDR1 LNHDA, CDR2 SQIVND (reference sequence). The CDR3 nucleotides are TGTGCCAGTAGTATAGCGGGGGGATTAAGCGAGCAGTACTTC. Protein: CASSIAGGLSEQYF.